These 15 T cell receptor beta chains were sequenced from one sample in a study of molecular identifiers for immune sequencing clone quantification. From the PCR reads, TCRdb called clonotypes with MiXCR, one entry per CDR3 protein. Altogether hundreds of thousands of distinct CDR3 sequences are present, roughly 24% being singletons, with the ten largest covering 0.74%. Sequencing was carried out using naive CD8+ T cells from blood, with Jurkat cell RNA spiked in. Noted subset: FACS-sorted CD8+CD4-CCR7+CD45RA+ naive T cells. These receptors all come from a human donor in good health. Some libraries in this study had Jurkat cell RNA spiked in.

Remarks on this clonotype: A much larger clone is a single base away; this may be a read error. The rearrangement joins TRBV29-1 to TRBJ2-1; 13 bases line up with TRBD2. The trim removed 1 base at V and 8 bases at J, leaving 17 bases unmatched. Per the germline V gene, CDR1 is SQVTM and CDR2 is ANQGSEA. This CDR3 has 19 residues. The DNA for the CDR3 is TGCAGCGTTGAAGGAGGGACTAGCGGGATCAGTCAAGCGCTGGATGAGCAGTTCTTC. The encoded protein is CSVEGGTSGISQALDEQFF.

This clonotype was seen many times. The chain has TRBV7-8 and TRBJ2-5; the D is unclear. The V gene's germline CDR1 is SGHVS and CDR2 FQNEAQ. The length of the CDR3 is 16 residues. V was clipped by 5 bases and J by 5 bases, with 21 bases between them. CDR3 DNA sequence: TGTGCCAGCAGCCCCGACTCATGGGCCATTGGGGAGACCCAGTACTTC. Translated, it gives CASSPDSWAIGETQYF.

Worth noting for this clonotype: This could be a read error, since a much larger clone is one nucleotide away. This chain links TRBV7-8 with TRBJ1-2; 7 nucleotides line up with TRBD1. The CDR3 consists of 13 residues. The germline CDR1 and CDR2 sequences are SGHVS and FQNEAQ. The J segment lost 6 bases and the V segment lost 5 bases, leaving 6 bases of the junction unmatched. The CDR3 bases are TGTGCCAGCAGCCAGGGACAGTTCCATGGCTACACCTTC. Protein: CASSQGQFHGYTF.

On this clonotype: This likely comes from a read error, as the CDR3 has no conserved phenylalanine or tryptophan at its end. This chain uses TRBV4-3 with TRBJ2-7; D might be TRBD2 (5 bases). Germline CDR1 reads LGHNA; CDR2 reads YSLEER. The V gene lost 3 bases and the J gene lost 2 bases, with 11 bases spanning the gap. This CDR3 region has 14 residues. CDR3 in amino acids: CASSHRGLAYEQYS. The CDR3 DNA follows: TGCGCCAGCAGCCATCGAGGACTTGCCTACGAGCAGTACTCC.

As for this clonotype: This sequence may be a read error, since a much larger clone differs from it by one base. In DNA, the CDR3 is TGCAGCGTCTCATCGCGGCACCCTGAAGCTGTCTTT. Protein sequence: CSVSSRHPEAVF. The chain joins TRBV29-1 to TRBJ1-1; no definite D call. Germline V gene data show CDR1 as SQVTM and CDR2 as ANQGSEA. The CDR3 spans 12 residues.

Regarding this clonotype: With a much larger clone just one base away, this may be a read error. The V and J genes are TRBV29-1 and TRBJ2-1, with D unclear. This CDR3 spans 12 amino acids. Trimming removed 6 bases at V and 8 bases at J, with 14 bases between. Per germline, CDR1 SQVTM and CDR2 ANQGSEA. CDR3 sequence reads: CSVAVIAHEQFF. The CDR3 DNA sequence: TGCAGCGTGGCAGTAATCGCCCATGAGCAGTTCTTC.

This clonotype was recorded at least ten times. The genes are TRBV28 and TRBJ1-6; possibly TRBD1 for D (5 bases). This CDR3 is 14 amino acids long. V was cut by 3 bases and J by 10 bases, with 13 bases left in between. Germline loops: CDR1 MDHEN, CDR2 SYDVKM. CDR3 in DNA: TGTGCCAGCAGTTTGGGGGGACGGTGGTCACCCCTCCACTTT. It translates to CASSLGGRWSPLHF.

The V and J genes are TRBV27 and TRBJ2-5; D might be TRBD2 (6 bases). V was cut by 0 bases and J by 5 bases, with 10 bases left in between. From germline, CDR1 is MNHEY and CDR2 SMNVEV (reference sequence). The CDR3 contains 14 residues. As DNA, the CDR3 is TGTGCCAGCAGTTTATCGGAGGGTTGGGAGACCCAGTACTTC. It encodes CASSLSEGWETQYF.

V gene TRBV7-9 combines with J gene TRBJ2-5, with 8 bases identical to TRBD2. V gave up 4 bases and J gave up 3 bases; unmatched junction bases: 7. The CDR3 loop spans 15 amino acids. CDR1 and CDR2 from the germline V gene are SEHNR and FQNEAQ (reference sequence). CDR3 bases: TGTGCCAGCAGCTACCCACCGGGACTAGAAGAGACCCAGTACTTC. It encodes CASSYPPGLEETQYF.

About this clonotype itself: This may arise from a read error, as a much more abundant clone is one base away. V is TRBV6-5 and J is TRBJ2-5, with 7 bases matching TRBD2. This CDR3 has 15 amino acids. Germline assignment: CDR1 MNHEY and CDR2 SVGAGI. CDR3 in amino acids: CASQSLADYQGTQYF. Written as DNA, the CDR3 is TGTGCCAGCCAATCTCTAGCGGACTACCAAGGGACCCAGTACTTC.

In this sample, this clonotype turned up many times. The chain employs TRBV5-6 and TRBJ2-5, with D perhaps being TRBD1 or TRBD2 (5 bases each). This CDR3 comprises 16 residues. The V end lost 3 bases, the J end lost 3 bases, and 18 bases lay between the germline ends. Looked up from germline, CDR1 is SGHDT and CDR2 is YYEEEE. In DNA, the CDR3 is TGTGCCAGCAGCTCACTTTACCCCGGGACGGAAGAGACCCAGTACTTC. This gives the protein CASSSLYPGTEETQYF.

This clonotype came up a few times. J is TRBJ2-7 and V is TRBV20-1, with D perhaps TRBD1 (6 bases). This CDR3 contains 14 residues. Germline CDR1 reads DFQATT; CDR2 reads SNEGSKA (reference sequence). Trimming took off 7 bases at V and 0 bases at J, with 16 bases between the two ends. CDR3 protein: CSVPLEGDSYEQYF. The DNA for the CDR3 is TGCAGTGTTCCGTTAGAGGGGGACTCCTACGAGCAGTACTTC.

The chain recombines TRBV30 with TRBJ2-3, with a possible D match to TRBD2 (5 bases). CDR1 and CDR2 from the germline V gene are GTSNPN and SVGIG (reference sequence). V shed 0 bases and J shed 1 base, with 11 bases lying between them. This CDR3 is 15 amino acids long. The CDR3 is CAWSVLPGGTDTQYF. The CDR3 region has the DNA TGTGCCTGGAGTGTCCTGCCCGGGGGCACAGATACGCAGTATTTT.

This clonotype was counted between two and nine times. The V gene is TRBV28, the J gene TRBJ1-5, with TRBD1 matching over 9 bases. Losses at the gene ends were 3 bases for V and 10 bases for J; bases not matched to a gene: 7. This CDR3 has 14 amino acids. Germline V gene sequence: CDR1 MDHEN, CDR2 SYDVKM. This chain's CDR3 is CASSFTGGELPQHF. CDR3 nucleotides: TGTGCCAGCAGTTTCACAGGGGGCGAGCTCCCCCAGCATTTT.

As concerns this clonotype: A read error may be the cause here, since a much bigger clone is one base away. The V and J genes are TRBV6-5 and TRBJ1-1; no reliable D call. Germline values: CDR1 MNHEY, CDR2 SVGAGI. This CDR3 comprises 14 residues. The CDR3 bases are TGTGCCAGCGGTTACGCCGGGCCTAACACTGAAGCTTTCTTT. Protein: CASGYAGPNTEAFF.